This TCR beta chain appears in the sequencing data of a study of T-cell memory formation after mild COVID-19. General observations from the study: Those CD4+ clones that contracted were mainly in CM and EM (CD8+ ones in EMRA). Contracting clones from day 15 to 85 showed balanced CD4/CD8; later expanders favored CD4+.

In germline, CDR1 is MNHEY, CDR2 SMNVEV (reference sequence). Trimming took 6 bases from V and 0 from J, leaving 11 bases between them. The length of the CDR3 is 14 residues. Employing constant-segment primers, 5'RACE generated TCR alpha and TCR beta cDNA libraries bearing sample barcodes and UMIs. Using its own MiXCR run on the 5' RACE reads, TCRdb lists one record per CDR3 protein. The sample holds 450,000 to 700,000 distinct CDR3 sequences, roughly 17% seen once. The table lists this clonotype with a few counts. What it binds is unknown. Sequences were obtained from PBMCs or a T cell subset sorted from them (not recorded which). The chain couples TRBV27 to TRBJ1-1; D remains ambiguous. This TCR was recovered from an adult woman who had mild COVID-19 (a few samples of this study predate the infection). Cell type and time point are not known. In DNA, the CDR3 is TGTGCCAGCAGGCCTGTTCGCCTGAACACTGAAGCTTTCTTT. Translating it yields CASRPVRLNTEAFF.